These 20 T cell receptor beta chains were all obtained from the same sample, sequenced in a study of T cell repertoires in cytomegalovirus infection. TCRdb called the reads again in MiXCR, with one record for every CDR3 protein. Of 350,000 to 400,000 distinct CDR3 sequences in the sample, just under 35% were seen once. These receptors are not linked to any known antigen. The sample was cultured PBMCs, taken from culture after CMV antigen stimulation. These receptors all stem from a human donor in good health (CMV status not recorded). Some clones in this sample may be carry-over from other donors' samples.

This clonotype was observed a handful of times. V is TRBV29-1 and J is TRBJ1-2; no reliable D call. The V end lost 3 bases, the J end lost 3 bases, and 11 bases lay between the germline ends. There are 13 residues in the CDR3. Germline assignment: CDR1 SQVTM and CDR2 ANQGSEA. The CDR3: CSVERLLHYGYTF. The CDR3 nucleotides read TGCAGCGTTGAGCGCCTGCTTCACTATGGCTACACCTTC.

This clonotype was recorded at least ten times. The CDR3 sequence is CASSERAAGANVLTF. The DNA for the CDR3 is TGTGCCAGCAGCGAACGGGCTGCTGGGGCCAACGTCCTGACTTTC. The gene calls are TRBV11-2 and TRBJ2-6, with D unresolved. Germline CDR1 is SGHAT and CDR2 is FQNNGV. The V end lost 5 bases, the J end lost 2 bases, and 10 bases lay between the germline ends. The CDR3 loop spans 15 amino acids.

The chain couples TRBV6-1 to TRBJ2-5; D not certain. The germline V and J ends were trimmed by 0 bases and 2 bases, with 13 bases remaining between them. The CDR3 is made up of 16 amino acids. From germline, CDR1 is MNHNS and CDR2 SASEGT. The DNA for the CDR3 is TGTGCCAGCAGTGAAGCGCGCTTAGGTGGACAAGAGACCCAGTACTTC. Translating gives CASSEARLGGQETQYF.

This clonotype was observed many times. The chain joins TRBV7-2 to TRBJ2-6, with no clear D. The CDR3 is made up of 14 amino acids. Germline values: CDR1 SGHTA, CDR2 FQGNSA. V was clipped by 5 bases and J by 1 base, with 6 bases between them. The CDR3 nucleotides read TGTGCCAGCAGCCGATCATCTGGGGCCAACGTCCTGACTTTC. Its translation is CASSRSSGANVLTF.

The chain carries TRBV4-2 and TRBJ1-1; 8 bases agree with TRBD1. V shed 5 bases and J 4 bases; nucleotides not matched to a gene: 9. Looked up from germline, CDR1 is LGHNA and CDR2 is YNFKEQ. The CDR3 is made up of 15 amino acids. This CDR3 is CASSEKTGDTTEAFF. DNA of the CDR3: TGTGCCAGCAGCGAAAAGACAGGGGATACCACTGAAGCTTTCTTT.

The V and J genes are TRBV7-9 and TRBJ1-2; unclear D gene. Germline values: CDR1 SEHNR, CDR2 FQNEAQ (reference sequence). The CDR3 covers 14 residues. The V gene lost 5 bases and the J gene lost 8 bases, with 18 bases spanning the gap. CDR3 DNA: TGTGCCAGCAGCCCCCGAGACGAGCTGAGGGGCTACACCTTC. Amino acids: CASSPRDELRGYTF.

This clonotype was detected only a few times. The chain employs TRBV7-9 and TRBJ2-7; tentatively, D is TRBD1 (6 bases). This CDR3 contains 14 residues. Between the trimmed V and J ends, which lost 5 bases and 1 base, there was a span of 12 bases. Germline CDR1 is SEHNR and CDR2 is FQNEAQ (reference sequence). The CDR3 DNA reads as TGTGCCAGCAGCCCCGTACAGGGATCCTACGAGCAGTACTTC. Residues: CASSPVQGSYEQYF.

The chain has TRBV20-1 and TRBJ2-7; maybe TRBD1 (7 bases). The germline V and J ends were trimmed by 1 base and 5 bases, with 21 bases remaining between them. CDR1 and CDR2 from the germline V gene are DFQATT and SNEGSKA (reference sequence). The CDR3 has 16 residues. The CDR3 protein is CSARVRGALRMDEQYF. CDR3 bases: TGCAGTGCTAGAGTCAGGGGGGCACTACGGATGGACGAGCAGTACTTC.

This clonotype was seen repeatedly, ten times or more. V is TRBV7-9 and J is TRBJ1-5, with unresolved D. CDR3 size: 14 residues. V shed 0 bases and J shed 3 bases, with 6 bases lying between them. CDR1 SEHNR and CDR2 FQNEAQ come from the germline V gene (reference sequence). The CDR3 loop reads CASSLAGNNQPQHF. DNA of the CDR3: TGTGCCAGCAGCTTAGCAGGGAACAATCAGCCCCAGCATTTT.

The J gene is TRBJ2-1, the V gene TRBV20-1; 9 bases align to TRBD2. This CDR3 comprises 14 residues. Germline CDR1 reads DFQATT; CDR2 reads SNEGSKA (reference sequence). V lost 8 bases, J lost 8 bases, and 13 bases stayed unmatched. This chain's CDR3 is CSFPVLAGLDEQFF. In nucleotides, the CDR3 is TGCAGTTTTCCCGTCCTAGCGGGACTAGATGAGCAGTTCTTC.

This chain links TRBV7-2 with TRBJ2-5; 7 nucleotides agree with TRBD1. Germline CDR1 SGHTA, CDR2 FQGNSA. The CDR3 covers 14 residues. V shed 2 bases, J shed 4 bases, and the junction held 4 bases outside the gene matches. The CDR3 nucleotides read TGTGCCAGCAGCTTACAACAGGGGACAGAGACCCAGTACTTC. Amino acids: CASSLQQGTETQYF.

The table lists this clonotype with a few counts. This chain joins TRBV19 and TRBJ1-2; 11 bases map to TRBD1. Germline loops: CDR1 LNHDA, CDR2 SQIVND (reference sequence). CDR3 length: 15 amino acids. With 7 bases clipped from V and 4 bases from J, the junction kept 8 bases outside the gene matches. This CDR3 reads CASTRSGTGGYGYTF. The CDR3 region has the DNA TGTGCCAGTACCCGGTCCGGGACAGGGGGCTATGGCTACACCTTC.

The rearrangement links TRBV6-2 or TRBV6-3 to TRBJ2-2; D is ambiguous. CDR1 and CDR2 from the germline V gene are MNHEY and SVGEGT. The CDR3 runs to 12 residues. The ends were cut back, 0 bases at V and 7 bases at J, with 3 bases in the middle. The CDR3 DNA follows: TGTGCCAGCAGTTACTCGGACGGGGAGCTGTTTTTT. It is translated as CASSYSDGELFF.

Notes on this clonotype: This sequence may be a read error, since a much larger clone differs from it by one base. This chain uses TRBV14 with TRBJ2-3, with unresolved D. Germline V gene lookup returns CDR1 SGHDN and CDR2 FVKESK. The CDR3 has 13 residues. The DNA of the CDR3 is TGTGCCAGCAGCCATCCCCGCACAGTTACGCAGTATTTT. Translated, it gives CASSHPRTVTQYF.

This clonotype showed up just a few times. The genes are TRBV28 and TRBJ1-5; D is ambiguous. Deletions cut 3 bases from V and 6 bases from J, with 3 bases between. The CDR3 is 11 amino acids. Germline V gives CDR1 MDHEN, CDR2 SYDVKM. CDR3 coding DNA: TGTGCCAGCAGTTTTCTTCAGCCCCAGCATTTT. This codes for CASSFLQPQHF.

The table lists this clonotype with a few counts. The chain recombines TRBV11-2 with TRBJ2-7; D unresolved. The CDR3 covers 13 residues. V lost 2 bases to trimming and J lost 3 bases, with 8 bases between them. The germline V gene has CDR1 SGHAT and CDR2 FQNNGV. The CDR3 bases are TGTGCCAGCAGCTTAAACTTCCTCTACGAGCAGTACGTC. Amino acids: CASSLNFLYEQYV.

The chain couples TRBV12-3 or TRBV12-4 to TRBJ2-1, with D perhaps matching TRBD1 or TRBD2 (5 bases each). CDR3 length: 13 amino acids. Trimming removed 7 bases at V and 11 bases at J, with 18 bases between. CDR3 in DNA: TGTGCCAGCACCCTCGGGGCGGTACGCAAGCAGTTCTTC. Translation: CASTLGAVRKQFF.

This sequence joins TRBV7-2 and TRBJ2-1; the match to TRBD1 covers 9 bases. The V gene's germline CDR1 is SGHTA and CDR2 FQGNSA. J lost 3 bases, V lost 8 bases, and 14 bases had no gene match. The CDR3 has 17 residues. The CDR3 DNA follows: TGTGCCAGCCCTACCGGACAGGGGATGGCCCTCTACAATGAGCAGTTCTTC. Translating gives CASPTGQGMALYNEQFF.

This clonotype was seen repeatedly, ten times or more. The chain combines TRBV7-9 with TRBJ2-7, with 12 bases aligning to TRBD1. The junction had 4 bases not matched to a gene; V was cut back by 6 bases and J by 4 bases. Germline values: CDR1 SEHNR, CDR2 FQNEAQ (reference sequence). CDR3 size: 14 residues. This CDR3 is CASRPGQGAYEQYF. The CDR3 bases are TGTGCCAGCAGACCGGGACAGGGGGCATACGAGCAGTACTTC.

This chain links TRBV9 with TRBJ1-2; 7 bases are a match to TRBD1. There are 16 residues in the CDR3. The J segment lost 3 bases and the V segment lost 0 bases, leaving 8 bases of the junction unmatched. Germline-derived CDR1 and CDR2 are SGDLS and YYNGEE. Written as DNA, the CDR3 is TGTGCCAGCAGCGTAGAGTTTTCCGGGACAGACTATGGCTACACCTTC. It yields the protein CASSVEFSGTDYGYTF. The entire variable domain, with the rest obtained from reference TRBV9 and TRBJ1-2, is as follows: DSGVTQTPKHLITATGQRVTLRCSPRSGDLSVYWYQQSLDQGLQFLIQYYNGEERAKGNILERFSAQQFPDLHSELNLSSLELGDSALYFCASSVEFSGTDYGYTFGSGTRLTVV.